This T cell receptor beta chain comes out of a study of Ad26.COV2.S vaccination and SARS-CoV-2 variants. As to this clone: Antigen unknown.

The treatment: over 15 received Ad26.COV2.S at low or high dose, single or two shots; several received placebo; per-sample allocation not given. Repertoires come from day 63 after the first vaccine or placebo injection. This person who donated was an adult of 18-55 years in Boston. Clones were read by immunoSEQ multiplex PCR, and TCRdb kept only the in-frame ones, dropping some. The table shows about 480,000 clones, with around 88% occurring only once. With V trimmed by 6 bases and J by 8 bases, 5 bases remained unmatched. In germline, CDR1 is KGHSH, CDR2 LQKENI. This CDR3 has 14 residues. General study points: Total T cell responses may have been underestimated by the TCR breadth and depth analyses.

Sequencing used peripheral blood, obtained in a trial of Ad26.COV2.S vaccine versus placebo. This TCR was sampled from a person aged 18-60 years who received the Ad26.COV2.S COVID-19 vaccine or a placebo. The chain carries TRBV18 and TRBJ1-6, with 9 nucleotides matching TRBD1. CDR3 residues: CASSRGQGDSPLHF. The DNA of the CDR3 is TGTGCCAGCTCGCGGGGACAGGGTGATTCACCCCTCCACTTT.